The rows below give T cell receptor beta chains drawn from one sample of a study of vaccination and CD4 T cells after COVID-19. TCRdb passed the PCR reads through MiXCR, listing each CDR3 protein once. The sample records fewer than 30,000 distinct CDR3 sequences, roughly 60% being singletons. The antigens for these receptors are not known. This specimen consisted of CD4+ T cells from blood, cultured in vitro, obtained after SARS-CoV-2 vaccination. The receptors originated from a human donor who received a COVID-19 vaccine. Both conserved end residues are part of each CDR3. D genes are given only for firm matches. Not every row has a clone size; where given, it reads once, few, many or a size class.

J gene,clone size,V gene,D gene,CDR3 protein,CDR3 DNA
TRBJ2-3,NA,TRBV18,TRBD2,CASSPGLAGASTDTQYF,TGTGCCAGCTCACCGGGACTAGCGGGGGCCTCTACAGATACGCAGTATTTT
TRBJ2-2,NA,TRBV27,NA,CASGRRETGELFF,TGTGCCAGCGGGCGGCGAGAAACCGGGGAGCTGTTTTTT
TRBJ1-5,NA,TRBV10-3,TRBD1,CAIRPATGDSNQPQHF,TGTGCCATCAGACCGGCGACAGGGGATAGCAATCAGCCCCAGCATTTT
TRBJ2-5,few,TRBV11-3,NA,CASSYSGRETQYF,TGTGCCAGCAGCTATAGCGGAAGAGAGACCCAGTACTTC
TRBJ1-4,NA,TRBV6-5,TRBD1,CASSYLRQGGEKLFF,TGTGCCAGCAGTTACCTCAGACAGGGTGGTGAAAAACTGTTTTTT
TRBJ2-4,NA,TRBV6-2/TRBV6-3,NA,CASSYPPSLALAKNIQYF,TGTGCCAGCAGTTACCCACCCAGCTTAGCTCTAGCCAAAAACATTCAGTACTTC
TRBJ2-5,NA,TRBV7-9,TRBD2,CASSRAGRGGRETQYF,TGTGCCAGCAGCCGTGCCGGCCGGGGGGGGCGGGAGACCCAGTACTTC
TRBJ2-3,NA,TRBV6-1,TRBD1,CASSNRRDRGADTQYF,TGTGCCAGCAGCAACCGCCGGGACAGGGGGGCAGATACGCAGTATTTT
TRBJ1-1,once,TRBV2,NA,CASSGTPPRAEAFF,TGTGCCAGCAGTGGGACCCCACCCCGGGCTGAAGCTTTCTTT
TRBJ1-6,few,TRBV20-1,TRBD1,CSAVQGADSPLHF,TGCAGTGCTGTACAGGGGGCGGATTCACCCCTCCACTTT
TRBJ2-3,NA,TRBV7-2,TRBD2,CASSLLPGTSGPATYTDTQYF,TGTGCCAGCAGCTTACTCCCCGGGACTAGCGGGCCCGCGACCTACACAGATACGCAGTATTTT
TRBJ2-1,few,TRBV19,TRBD1,CASSIRDRVSYNEQFF,TGTGCCAGTAGTATCCGGGACAGGGTATCCTACAATGAGCAGTTCTTC
TRBJ1-3,NA,TRBV19,TRBD1,CASSRPTGAFSGNTIYF,TGTGCCAGTAGTAGGCCCACAGGGGCCTTCTCTGGAAACACCATATATTTT
TRBJ1-2,NA,TRBV3-1,TRBD1,CASSQQTGGGYTF,TGTGCCAGCAGTCAACAAACAGGGGGAGGCTACACCTTC
TRBJ2-5,once,TRBV5-4,NA,CASSLRREETQYF,TGTGCCAGCAGCTTAAGACGGGAAGAGACCCAGTACTTC
TRBJ1-1,NA,TRBV2,NA,CAGRGGRPEAFF,TGTGCCGGTAGAGGGGGAAGGCCTGAAGCTTTCTTT
TRBJ2-7,NA,TRBV7-3,NA,CASSTNQEGSQYF,TGTGCCAGCAGCACTAATCAAGAAGGAAGCCAGTACTTC
TRBJ2-3,NA,TRBV19,NA,CASSGGRTQYF,TGTGCCAGTAGTGGGGGGCGAACGCAGTATTTT
TRBJ1-1,few,TRBV19,TRBD1,CASTQGAGLNTEAFF,TGTGCCAGTACCCAGGGGGCCGGTTTGAACACTGAAGCTTTCTTT
TRBJ1-4,NA,TRBV30,NA,CACRRDVANEKLFF,TGTGCCTGCCGACGGGACGTCGCTAATGAAAAACTGTTTTTT
TRBJ2-1,NA,TRBV7-8,NA,CASSPALDEQFF,TGTGCCAGCAGCCCTGCCTTAGATGAGCAGTTCTTC
TRBJ2-5,few,TRBV5-4,NA,CASSPNSFVAQETQYF,TGTGCCAGCAGCCCGAATAGCTTCGTAGCCCAAGAGACCCAGTACTTC
TRBJ2-5,once,TRBV9,NA,CASSARQTGRQETQYF,TGTGCCAGCAGCGCACGTCAAACCGGGCGCCAAGAGACCCAGTACTTC